These 7 T cell receptor beta chains share one sample of origin, sequenced in a study of blood T cell repertoires in COVID-19. Assay: immunoSEQ multiplex PCR; the TCRdb copy retains only in-frame clones and omits some. Found here are approximately 200,000 clones, about 86% of them singletons; the top ten hold less than 3%. Sequencing was done on a sample of peripheral blood. The receptors were sampled from a woman aged 25-40 years with active or convalescent COVID-19.

The rearrangement links TRBV6-5 to TRBJ2-7; D call uncertain. Germline CDR1 is MNHEY and CDR2 is SVGAGI. The V end was cut by 6 bases, the J end by 3 bases, with 6 bases between. This CDR3 is 11 amino acids long. CDR3 region: CASRYLYEQYF. The DNA for the CDR3 is TGTGCCAGCAGATACCTCTACGAGCAGTACTTC.

This clone has just one count. The rearrangement joins TRBV3-1 (or the pseudogene TRBV3-2) to TRBJ1-4, with no clear D. The CDR3 spans 13 residues. The germline V and J ends were trimmed by 4 bases and 4 bases, with 7 bases remaining between them. Germline V gene data show CDR1 as LGHDT and CDR2 as YNNKEL (reference sequence). The CDR3 is CASSPAFNEKLFF. The DNA of the CDR3 is TGTGCCAGCAGCCCAGCGTTTAATGAAAAACTGTTTTTT.

This clone showed up just once. The chain recombines TRBV5-1 with TRBJ2-3; 9 bases map to TRBD1. This CDR3 is built from 16 residues. After removal of 0 bases from V and 3 bases from J, the junction contained 5 bases not matched to a gene. Germline V gene data show CDR1 as SGHRS and CDR2 as YFSETQ. CDR3 amino acids: CASSLDGTGTTDTQYF. The CDR3, as DNA: TGCGCCAGCAGCTTGGATGGGACAGGGACTACAGATACGCAGTATTTT.

The rearrangement links TRBV6-5 to TRBJ2-1; TRBD2 aligns across 9 bases. The CDR3 is made up of 14 amino acids. The germline V gene encodes CDR1 MNHEY and CDR2 SVGAGI. V lost 8 bases to trimming and J lost 9 bases; unmatched junction nucleotides: 11. CDR3 sequence (DNA): TGTGCCAGCCATACCGGGACTAGCACCGGTGAGCAGTTCTTC. Encoded protein: CASHTGTSTGEQFF.

The chain has TRBV12-5 and TRBJ1-2; 7 bases match TRBD1. The J segment lost 0 bases and the V segment lost 6 bases, leaving 10 bases of the junction unmatched. From germline, CDR1 is LGHNT and CDR2 FRNRAP. This CDR3 is built from 16 residues. The CDR3 nucleotides read TGTGCTAGTGGCTCCCCCGGGACAGCCTCTAACTATGGCTACACCTTC. Its translation: CASGSPGTASNYGYTF.

This rearrangement joins TRBV19 to TRBJ1-4; 7 bases line up with TRBD1. The germline gives CDR1 LNHDA, CDR2 SQIVND (reference sequence). The V and J ends lost 6 bases and 4 bases, in that order; junction bases with no gene match: 8. The CDR3 runs 15 residues. Here the CDR3 reads CASRAPGQLNEKLFF. CDR3 DNA sequence: TGTGCCAGTAGGGCACCGGGACAGCTTAATGAAAAACTGTTTTTT.

The gene calls are TRBV27 and TRBJ2-7; 11 bases are shared with TRBD2. CDR3 length: 16 amino acids. The V gene end was trimmed by 5 bases and the J gene end by 1 base; junction bases not matched to a gene: 7. The V gene's germline CDR1 is MNHEY and CDR2 SMNVEV (reference sequence). CDR3 amino acids: CASSPTVAGGSYEQYF. CDR3 in DNA: TGTGCCAGCAGTCCTACCGTAGCGGGAGGGTCCTACGAGCAGTACTTC.